The present entry profiles one T cell receptor (beta chain) with its context. This specimen comes from a study of blood T cell repertoires in COVID-19. The CDR3 is 14 amino acids. Germline CDR1 MNHEY, CDR2 SVGAGI. The V gene lost 6 bases and the J gene lost 5 bases, with 16 bases spanning the gap. The assay was immunoSEQ multiplex PCR, and TCRdb's table has in-frame clones only and misses some. The sample contains roughly 260,000 clones, 86% of which appear only once. This receptor was obtained from a middle-aged man who had recovered from COVID-19. What was sequenced was peripheral blood. V is TRBV6-5 and J is TRBJ1-2; weak D call: TRBD1 (5 bases). As DNA, the CDR3 is TGTGCCAGCAGACCCCAGGGAGGTTGGTATGGCTACACCTTC. This encodes CASRPQGGWYGYTF.